This paragraph reports one T cell receptor (beta chain). Profiling relied on immunoSEQ multiplex PCR, and the TCRdb table lists in-frame clones only, not all of them. Among 100,000 to 150,000 clones listed, over 75% were seen once. These data originate in a study of blood T cell repertoires in COVID-19. For the study at large: The United States, Italy and Spain supplied acute and convalescent COVID-19 samples.

The CDR3 covers 15 residues. Germline V gene data show CDR1 as LGHNA and CDR2 as YSLEER. V gave up 0 bases and J gave up 7 bases, with 15 bases separating them. The rearrangement uses TRBV4-3 and TRBJ1-2, with TRBD1 as a possible D gene (5 bases). This TCR came from a man aged 35 to 55 with active or convalescent COVID-19. Material: peripheral blood. In DNA, the CDR3 is TGCGCCAGCAGCCAAGATCGTGGGAAGGGGCTTGGCTACACCTTC. Encoded protein: CASSQDRGKGLGYTF.